The 21 T cell receptor beta chains reported below all come from one sample, sequenced in a study of OX40 agonist ivuxolimab in advanced cancers. Sequencing was performed with immunoSEQ multiplex PCR; in TCRdb, only in-frame clones are kept and a portion is missing. The data contain tens of thousands of clones, over 85% of them singletons. The specimen comprised CD4+ or CD8+ T cells sorted from blood, sampled in a trial of the OX40 agonist ivuxolimab. The receptors were gathered from an adult with an advanced solid tumor such as melanoma, head and neck, liver or kidney cancer.

The chain combines TRBV9 with TRBJ1-3; D possibly corresponds to TRBD1 (6 bases). The J call may be in error: the DNA end matches TRBJ2-2 better. In germline, CDR1 is SGDLS, CDR2 YYNGEE. CDR3 length equals 16 residues. CDR3 protein: CASSVAGAEDTGELFF. The CDR3 DNA reads TGTGCCAGCAGCGTAGCAGGGGCAGAGGACACCGGGGAGCTGTTTTTT.

The genes are TRBV6-1 and TRBJ1-4, with TRBD1 identical over 7 bases. The trim removed 4 bases at V and 4 bases at J, leaving 0 bases unmatched. The CDR3 has 13 amino acids. Germline assignment: CDR1 MNHNS and CDR2 SASEGT. In DNA, the CDR3 is TGTGCCAGCAGTGGACAGGGTAATGAAAAACTGTTTTTT. Translation: CASSGQGNEKLFF.

The J gene is TRBJ1-1, the V gene TRBV10-3; 8 bases fit TRBD1. With 6 bases clipped from V and 2 bases from J, the junction kept 5 bases outside the gene matches. The CDR3 sequence is 14 residues long. In germline, CDR1 is ENHRY, CDR2 SYGVKD. CDR3 nucleotide sequence: TGTGCCATCAGCCTGGACAGGGACAACACTGAAGCTTTCTTT. Translated, it gives CAISLDRDNTEAFF.

CDR3 DNA sequence: TGTGCCAGCTCACCAAGGCAGGGCGATCTCGGGGAGCTGTTTTTT. Its translation is CASSPRQGDLGELFF. The chain uses TRBV18 and TRBJ2-2; a weak D match, TRBD1 (5 bases). There are 15 residues in the CDR3. Trimming shortened V by 2 bases and J by 7 bases, and 14 bases separated the two germline ends. Germline assignment: CDR1 KGHSH and CDR2 LQKENI.

J is TRBJ1-1 and V is TRBV4-1; 8 bases are a match to TRBD1. V lost 4 bases and J lost 1; bases outside the gene matches: 5. Germline CDR1 is MGHRA and CDR2 is YSYEKL. This CDR3 is 15 amino acids long. CDR3 DNA sequence: TGCGCCAGCAGCCTGACAGGGGCCTCGAACACTGAAGCTTTCTTT. Protein product: CASSLTGASNTEAFF.

V usage is TRBV6-1 and J usage is TRBJ1-5, with 7 bases aligning to TRBD1. After removal of 3 bases from V and 5 bases from J, the junction contained 1 base not matched to a gene. Germline V lookup: CDR1 MNHNS, CDR2 SASEGT. The CDR3 runs to 13 residues. CDR3 nucleotide sequence: TGTGCCAGCAGTGATACAGGGGATCAGCCCCAGCATTTT. It encodes CASSDTGDQPQHF.

The CDR3 bases are TGTGCCAGCAGTCTCTCAACAGGCTACACCTTC. This codes for CASSLSTGYTF. The chain links TRBV6-1 to TRBJ1-2; D is unclear. The V gene's germline CDR1 is MNHNS and CDR2 SASEGT. V gave up 5 bases and J gave up 8 bases, with 9 bases separating them. The CDR3 is 11 residues long.

This clone was detected only a few times. This chain joins TRBV4-2 and TRBJ2-6; D unclear. The V end was cut by 4 bases, the J end by 0 bases, with 16 bases between. Germline CDR1 is LGHNA and CDR2 is YNFKEQ. The CDR3 covers 18 residues. The CDR3 sequence is CASSLSFGSPSGANVLTF. CDR3 in DNA: TGTGCCAGCAGCCTCTCCTTTGGCAGCCCCTCTGGGGCCAACGTCCTGACTTTC.

The chain joins TRBV25-1 to TRBJ1-5; maybe TRBD1 (6 bases). Trimming shortened V by 1 base and J by 7 bases, and 8 bases separated the two germline ends. The CDR3 totals 13 residues. CDR1 is MGHDK, CDR2 SYGVNS, per germline. The CDR3 protein is CASSESGAQPQHF. The CDR3 coding sequence is TGTGCCAGCAGTGAATCGGGGGCCCAGCCCCAGCATTTT.

The chain joins TRBV11-2 to TRBJ2-1; D is undetermined. Germline-derived CDR1 and CDR2 are SGHAT and FQNNGV. This CDR3 spans 15 amino acids. The ends were cut back, 8 bases at V and 7 bases at J, with 21 bases in the middle. The DNA of the CDR3 is TGTGCCAGCGAAAAGCCGGGTCCCCTAGGGAATGAGCAGTTCTTC. Its protein is CASEKPGPLGNEQFF.

This chain uses TRBV27 with TRBJ2-1; 10 positions agree with TRBD1. The germline gives CDR1 MNHEY, CDR2 SMNVEV (reference sequence). V lost 1 base, J lost 6 bases, and 9 bases stayed unmatched. The CDR3 is 17 residues long. The CDR3 DNA follows: TGTGCCAGCAGTTTATTTCGAGACAGGGGGCGTATCAATGAGCAGTTCTTC. Residues: CASSLFRDRGRINEQFF.

The rearrangement uses TRBV18 and TRBJ2-2, with 7 bases identical to TRBD1. The ends lost 3 bases at V and 6 bases at J; junction bases unmatched: 1. The CDR3 covers 13 residues. Per the germline V gene, CDR1 is KGHSH and CDR2 is LQKENI. CDR3 DNA: TGTGCCAGCTCACCTCAGGGGGCCGGGGAGCTGTTTTTT. Translating gives CASSPQGAGELFF.

V and J are TRBV27 and TRBJ1-6; TRBD1 aligns across 8 bases. CDR3 length equals 17 residues. Germline trimming cut 1 base from V and 10 bases from J; bases unmatched to any gene: 12. Germline V gene lookup returns CDR1 MNHEY and CDR2 SMNVEV (reference sequence). CDR3 loop: CASSLFGDRGQISPLHF. Written as DNA, the CDR3 is TGTGCCAGCAGTTTATTCGGCGACAGGGGTCAAATCTCACCCCTCCACTTT.

This rearrangement joins TRBV7-6 to TRBJ1-4; tentative D call: TRBD1 (6 bases). The V end was cut by 5 bases, the J end by 3 bases, with 13 bases between. Germline V gives CDR1 SGHVS, CDR2 FNYEAQ. The CDR3 has 15 residues. CDR3 amino acids: CASSQTGKANEKLFF. DNA of the CDR3: TGTGCCAGCAGCCAGACAGGTAAGGCTAATGAAAAACTGTTTTTT.

The CDR3 is CASSGIGSYNEQFF. CDR3 DNA: TGTGCCAGCAGCGGGATTGGTTCCTACAATGAGCAGTTCTTC. This chain uses TRBV11-2 with TRBJ2-1; D unclear. This CDR3 has 14 amino acids. V shed 5 bases and J shed 1 base, with 9 bases lying between them. CDR1 SGHAT and CDR2 FQNNGV come from the germline V gene.

The chain recombines TRBV30 with TRBJ1-5; no clear D. Germline V lookup: CDR1 GTSNPN, CDR2 SVGIG (reference sequence). Trimming took 5 bases from V and 1 from J, leaving 9 bases between them. This CDR3 contains 13 residues. For the CDR3, the DNA is TGTGCCTGGTCCCCGGGGAGCAATCAGCCCCAGCATTTT. It specifies CAWSPGSNQPQHF.

The chain is built from TRBV28 and TRBJ2-5; no reliable D call. The germline V gene has CDR1 MDHEN and CDR2 SYDVKM. The CDR3 has 11 amino acids. The V end was cut by 2 bases, the J end by 14 bases, with 12 bases between. CDR3 nucleotide sequence: TGTGCCAGCAGTTTAGGGCTTACACTTTACTTC. Translated, it gives CASSLGLTLYF.

CDR3 amino acids: CASSLDRNLNTEAFF. DNA of the CDR3: TGTGCCAGCAGCCTGGACCGGAATTTGAACACTGAAGCTTTCTTT. The chain links TRBV7-2 to TRBJ1-1; D gene unclear. In germline, CDR1 is SGHTA, CDR2 FQGNSA. CDR3 length: 15 amino acids. Trimming took 5 bases from V and 0 from J, leaving 13 bases between them.

V usage is TRBV10-2 and J usage is TRBJ2-5; 12 bases are shared with TRBD2. With 7 bases clipped from V and 0 bases from J, the junction kept 3 bases outside the gene matches. The germline V gene has CDR1 WSHSY and CDR2 SAAADI. This CDR3 is built from 15 residues. CDR3 nucleotide sequence: TGCGCCAGCAATCTAGCGGGGGGGTACCAAGAGACCCAGTACTTC. Translation gives CASNLAGGYQETQYF.

The J gene is TRBJ1-5, the V gene TRBV7-2; 9 bases agree with TRBD1. The CDR3 loop spans 17 amino acids. V gave up 0 bases and J gave up 6 bases; unmatched junction bases: 9. Per germline, CDR1 SGHTA and CDR2 FQGNSA. CDR3 in amino acids: CASSLAGGTGGTQPQHF. CDR3 nucleotide sequence: TGTGCCAGCAGCTTAGCGGGGGGAACAGGGGGCACTCAGCCCCAGCATTTT.

The chain recombines TRBV9 with TRBJ2-1; TRBD2 matches at 10 bases. CDR1 is SGDLS and CDR2 is YYNGEE in the germline V gene. V lost 5 bases and J lost 0; bases outside the gene matches: 2. This CDR3 region has 15 residues. CDR3 nucleotides: TGTGCCAGCAGTGCTAGCGGGGGCTCCTACAATGAGCAGTTCTTC. This translates into CASSASGGSYNEQFF.